Sequencing of this T cell receptor beta chain was carried out in a study of T cell responses to AZD1222 COVID-19 vaccine. Concerning this clone: Its antigen is undetermined.

Study-wide results and caveats: Donors in the cohort were predominantly white British and more often female, and clonal diversity was possibly underestimated. Rises in breadth and depth of Spike-specific TCRs came after two AZD1222 doses. Repertoire sampling was restricted to post-peak T cell response timepoints. The number of AZD1222 recipients seropositive at baseline was only five to seven.

The data were produced by immunoSEQ multiplex PCR, yet TCRdb's version contains in-frame clones alone and is incomplete. The table has 95,000 to 100,000 clones, around 89% seen once; the top ten hold around 1.5%. Trimming took off 6 bases at V and 1 base at J, with 24 bases between the two ends. This CDR3 has 18 residues. The germline V gene encodes CDR1 MDHEN and CDR2 SYDVKM. The sequence derives from an adult in good health. This specimen was peripheral blood, taken on day 0 of AZD1222 vaccination. J is TRBJ1-2 and V is TRBV28; tentatively, D is TRBD1 (5 bases). The CDR3 nucleotides are TGTGCCAGCAGCATCCCTGGGGCAGAAGGCAATTTTAACTATGGCTACACCTTC. Translated: CASSIPGAEGNFNYGYTF.